Listed here is a single TCR beta chain. No antigen is known for it. The data are from a study of shared clonotypes between healthy human individuals. General study points: The study found about 4.6% of naive CD4 clonotypes shared across a handful of donors. Generation probabilities of non-shared clonotypes were lower (relative to those shared by all four donors). The study sampled only blood, and tissue repertoires likely differ.

Clones were read by immunoSEQ multiplex PCR, and TCRdb kept only the in-frame ones, dropping some. The sample has just over 2,000,000 clones, over 85% seen once. CD8 cells regarded as naive lacked CD45RO, were positively chosen for CCR7, and omitted terminally differentiated effector memory CD45RA+ cells. The V and J ends lost 11 bases and 2 bases respectively, with 10 bases between them. CDR3 size: 11 residues. The germline gives CDR1 ENHRY, CDR2 SYGVKD. The sample consisted of naive CD8+ T cells sorted from blood. The rearrangement links TRBV10-3 to TRBJ2-7, with D perhaps assigned TRBD1 or TRBD2 (5 bases each). The TCR comes from a man between 18 and 29 years old in good health. The CDR3 region has the DNA TGTGCCGCCGGGGCCCCCTACGAGCAGTACTTC. This gives the protein CAAGAPYEQYF.